The 26 T cell receptor beta chains listed next were all sequenced from one sample in a study of radiation and T cells in renal cell carcinoma. Data came from immunoSEQ multiplex PCR; TCRdb stores just in-frame clones and leaves some out. The table includes 150,000 to 200,000 clones, about nine tenths detected once. The time point denotes: blood 4 weeks post-SBRT, at nephrectomy. Treatment specified: 15 Gy SBRT to primary tumor, nephrectomy 4 weeks later. The input for sequencing was blood, taken from a patient whose treatment included radiotherapy and nephrectomy. These receptors were collected from a woman aged 45-65 years with renal cell carcinoma.

The V and J genes are TRBV29-1 and TRBJ1-1; no clear D. Germline CDR1 SQVTM, CDR2 ANQGSEA. The V end lost 7 bases, the J end lost 0 bases, and 15 bases lay between the germline ends. The CDR3 has 14 amino acids. This chain's CDR3 is CSAELGSLNTEAFF. The CDR3 DNA sequence: TGCAGCGCCGAGCTTGGCAGCTTGAACACTGAAGCTTTCTTT.

This chain uses TRBV5-6 with TRBJ2-2, with unresolved D. Germline V lookup: CDR1 SGHDT, CDR2 YYEEEE. The CDR3 loop spans 15 amino acids. V lost 0 bases to trimming and J lost 1 base, with 7 bases between them. Here the CDR3 reads CASSLVLGNTGELFF. CDR3 nucleotides: TGTGCCAGCAGCTTGGTTCTGGGGAACACCGGGGAGCTGTTTTTT.

This chain uses TRBV13 with TRBJ1-1; possibly TRBD1 for D (5 bases). Trimming took 7 bases from V and 5 from J, leaving 17 bases between them. The V gene's germline CDR1 is PRHDT and CDR2 FYEKMQ (reference sequence). This CDR3 has 14 amino acids. For the CDR3, the DNA is TGTGCCAGCAAAACACAGGCGGGAGGGACTGAAGCTTTCTTT. This translates into CASKTQAGGTEAFF.

J is TRBJ2-7 and V is TRBV19; D remains unclear. This CDR3 comprises 17 residues. Trimming stripped 1 base from V and 0 bases from J, with 16 bases between. Germline values: CDR1 LNHDA, CDR2 SQIVND (reference sequence). The CDR3 nucleotides are TGTGCCAGTAGTATAGGTCCCGCAGGAGCATCCTCCTACGAGCAGTACTTC. As protein: CASSIGPAGASSYEQYF.

This chain uses TRBV19 with TRBJ2-1, with no clear D. The CDR3 extends over 15 amino acids. CDR1 LNHDA and CDR2 SQIVND come from the germline V gene (reference sequence). Trimming removed 7 bases at V and 0 bases at J, with 13 bases between. Here the CDR3 reads CASTAPKSSYNEQFF. The CDR3 DNA reads TGTGCCAGTACCGCCCCTAAAAGCTCCTACAATGAGCAGTTCTTC.

Only one count was recorded for this clone. The chain recombines TRBV18 with TRBJ1-2; D unresolved. V was pared by 6 bases and J by 6 bases, with 11 bases between. The CDR3 consists of 12 residues. In germline, CDR1 is KGHSH, CDR2 LQKENI. CDR3 protein: CASSHMGNGYTF. CDR3 DNA sequence: TGTGCCAGCTCCCACATGGGAAATGGCTACACCTTC.

V gene TRBV19 combines with J gene TRBJ2-7; D remains ambiguous. The ends were cut back, 2 bases at V and 5 bases at J, with 7 bases in the middle. CDR3 size: 12 residues. CDR1 and CDR2 (germline): LNHDA, SQIVND (reference sequence). The CDR3 coding sequence is TGTGCCAGTAGTATATCCCCCCACGAGCAGTACTTC. Its translation is CASSISPHEQYF.

The V call is TRBV11-3, the J call TRBJ2-7; TRBD2 is a possible D gene (6 bases). The CDR3 has 14 residues. The V end lost 3 bases, the J end lost 2 bases, and 11 bases lay between the germline ends. Germline V gives CDR1 SGHNT, CDR2 YENEEA. The CDR3 DNA reads as TGTGCCAGCAGCTTCTCGGGAGATACCTACGAGCAGTACTTC. The encoded protein is CASSFSGDTYEQYF.

The chain combines TRBV7-8 with TRBJ1-2, with TRBD1 identical over 7 bases. J was trimmed by 8 bases and V by 2 bases; bases with no gene match: 14. Per germline, CDR1 SGHVS and CDR2 FQNEAQ. The CDR3 sequence is 16 residues long. The CDR3 spells CASSLSPTGARGGYTF. DNA for the CDR3: TGTGCCAGCAGCTTAAGTCCCACAGGGGCAAGAGGGGGCTACACCTTC. Using reference TRBV7-8 and TRBJ1-2 for the parts outside the CDR3, the full variable domain is GAGVSQSPRYKVAKRGQDVALRCDPISGHVSLFWYQQALGQGPEFLTYFQNEAQLDKSGLPSDRFFAERPEGSVSTLKIQRTQQEDSAVYLCASSLSPTGARGGYTFGSGTRLTVV.

The chain employs TRBV19 and TRBJ1-3; D gene ambiguous. The CDR3 sequence is 14 residues long. V lost 7 bases, J lost 0 bases, and 10 bases lay in between. CDR1 and CDR2 from the germline V gene are LNHDA and SQIVND (reference sequence). This CDR3 reads CASTTADSGNTIYF. The CDR3 DNA follows: TGTGCCAGTACCACCGCCGACTCTGGAAACACCATATATTTT. The full variable domain, its missing parts supplied by reference TRBV19 and TRBJ1-3, is DGGITQSPKYLFRKEGQNVTLSCEQNLNHDAMYWYRQDPGQGLRLIYYSQIVNDFQKGDIAEGYSVSREKKESFPLTVTSAQKNPTAFYLCASTTADSGNTIYFGEGSWLTVV.

V is TRBV27 and J is TRBJ2-5; no firm D call. Trimming pared 8 bases from V and 2 bases from J, leaving 12 bases between. Germline CDR1 reads MNHEY; CDR2 reads SMNVEV (reference sequence). The CDR3 is 13 residues long. The CDR3 reads CASRESLQETQYF. The CDR3 DNA is TGTGCCAGCCGAGAGAGCTTGCAAGAGACCCAGTACTTC.

In DNA form, the CDR3 reads TGTGCCAGCAGCGTAGATCCCGGGACAGGGACTAGCACAGATACGCAGTATTTT. Translating gives CASSVDPGTGTSTDTQYF. The V gene is TRBV9, the J gene TRBJ2-3, with TRBD1 matching over 9 bases. V dropped 0 bases and J dropped 0; count of bases not matched to a gene: 8. The CDR3 has 18 amino acids. Per germline, CDR1 SGDLS and CDR2 YYNGEE. The whole variable domain, filled in from reference TRBV9 and TRBJ2-3, reads DSGVTQTPKHLITATGQRVTLRCSPRSGDLSVYWYQQSLDQGLQFLIQYYNGEERAKGNILERFSAQQFPDLHSELNLSSLELGDSALYFCASSVDPGTGTSTDTQYFGPGTRLTVL.

V gene TRBV6-1 combines with J gene TRBJ2-3, with D perhaps being TRBD1 or TRBD2 (6 bases each). Trimming shortened V by 3 bases and J by 5 bases, and 12 bases separated the two germline ends. Germline CDR1 MNHNS, CDR2 SASEGT. The CDR3 has 14 residues. CDR3 loop: CASSDQGRLDTQYF. In nucleotides, the CDR3 is TGTGCCAGCAGTGACCAGGGGAGGTTAGATACGCAGTATTTT.

The CDR3 reads CASSKKQGREDYGYTF. Written as DNA, the CDR3 is TGTGCCAGTAGTAAGAAACAGGGGAGGGAAGACTATGGCTACACCTTC. This chain links TRBV19 with TRBJ1-2, with 7 bases that match TRBD1. Losses at the gene ends were 4 bases for V and 3 bases for J; bases not matched to a gene: 11. CDR3 length: 16 residues. Germline values: CDR1 LNHDA, CDR2 SQIVND (reference sequence).

The chain uses TRBV7-9 and TRBJ2-3; 9 bases are a match to TRBD2. J gave up 2 bases and V 1 base, and 13 bases lay outside the gene matches. The CDR3 spans 19 residues. Looked up from germline, CDR1 is SEHNR and CDR2 is FQNEAQ (reference sequence). As DNA, the CDR3 is TGTGCCAGCAGCTTAGGGCTAGCGGGGCACGAGAGGGCCACAGATACGCAGTATTTT. It codes for CASSLGLAGHERATDTQYF.

The chain combines TRBV6-1 with TRBJ1-1, with D unclear. Trimming pared 1 base from V and 1 base from J, leaving 13 bases between. Germline CDR1 is MNHNS and CDR2 is SASEGT. This CDR3 spans 16 amino acids. This CDR3 reads CASSEGLFLQNTEAFF. The CDR3 DNA follows: TGTGCCAGCAGTGAAGGCCTTTTTTTACAGAACACTGAAGCTTTCTTT.

This clone was counted a few times. The genes are TRBV7-9 and TRBJ1-2, with D uncertain. The ends were cut back, 5 bases at V and 4 bases at J, with 14 bases in the middle. The CDR3 is 14 residues long. CDR1 is SEHNR, CDR2 FQNEAQ, per germline (reference sequence). The CDR3 DNA reads as TGTGCCAGCAGCCTCACGACCCGAGTCTATGGCTACACCTTC. Translation gives CASSLTTRVYGYTF.

The chain combines TRBV9 with TRBJ2-2, with TRBD1 identical over 10 bases. CDR1 SGDLS and CDR2 YYNGEE come from the germline V gene. The CDR3 spans 15 residues. With 3 bases clipped from V and 3 bases from J, the junction kept 2 bases outside the gene matches. This chain's CDR3 is CASSATGGYTGELFF. Here the CDR3 DNA reads TGTGCCAGCAGCGCGACAGGGGGCTACACCGGGGAGCTGTTTTTT.

The chain employs TRBV27 and TRBJ2-7; D gene uncertain. CDR1 MNHEY and CDR2 SMNVEV come from the germline V gene (reference sequence). With 4 bases removed from V and 2 bases from J, the gap between germline ends came to 6 bases. The CDR3 totals 12 residues. The CDR3 protein is CASSSTPYEQYF. The CDR3 DNA sequence: TGTGCCAGCAGTTCCACGCCCTACGAGCAGTACTTC.

The rearrangement links TRBV2 to TRBJ1-2; 12 bases align to TRBD1. Germline V CDR1 and CDR2: SNHLY, FYNNEI. V gave up 1 base and J gave up 2 bases; unmatched junction bases: 2. CDR3 length: 16 amino acids. The CDR3: CASSEVGQGANYGYTF. The CDR3 coding sequence is TGTGCCAGCAGTGAAGTGGGACAGGGGGCGAACTATGGCTACACCTTC.

This chain uses TRBV18 with TRBJ1-1; possibly TRBD1 for D (6 bases). The V and J ends lost 5 bases and 1 base respectively, with 8 bases between them. In germline, CDR1 is KGHSH, CDR2 LQKENI. The CDR3 has 13 amino acids. As DNA, the CDR3 is TGTGCCAGCTCAGCGACAGGGAACACTGAAGCTTTCTTT. It encodes CASSATGNTEAFF.

V is TRBV6-1 and J is TRBJ1-1; TRBD1 agrees at 11 bases. V trimming: 2 bases; J trimming: 5 bases; junction bases outside the gene matches: 4. The CDR3 loop spans 15 amino acids. Germline values: CDR1 MNHNS, CDR2 SASEGT. CDR3 amino acids: CASSEPGQGVTEAFF. The CDR3 DNA follows: TGTGCCAGCAGTGAACCGGGACAGGGGGTGACTGAAGCTTTCTTT.

This rearrangement joins TRBV5-6 to TRBJ2-2; weak D call: TRBD2 (5 bases). The germline CDR1 and CDR2 sequences are SGHDT and YYEEEE. CDR3 length equals 14 residues. V was cut by 6 bases and J by 5 bases, with 14 bases left in between. The CDR3 protein is CASNSGPGTGELFF. CDR3 DNA: TGTGCCAGCAACTCTGGACCGGGGACCGGGGAGCTGTTTTTT.

J is TRBJ1-1 and V is TRBV18; possible D gene TRBD1, 6 bases. CDR3 length: 15 amino acids. Germline values: CDR1 KGHSH, CDR2 LQKENI. Trimming took off 2 bases at V and 3 bases at J, with 13 bases between the two ends. The CDR3 loop reads CASSPSRGADTEAFF. CDR3 DNA sequence: TGTGCCAGCTCACCATCGCGGGGGGCGGACACTGAAGCTTTCTTT.

The chain combines TRBV19 with TRBJ1-2, with no clear D. The CDR3 runs to 13 residues. The V gene lost 2 bases and the J gene lost 5 bases, with 9 bases spanning the gap. Germline V gene data show CDR1 as LNHDA and CDR2 as SQIVND (reference sequence). The chain's CDR3 is CASSITDLYGYTF. In DNA form, the CDR3 reads TGTGCCAGTAGTATAACGGACTTGTATGGCTACACCTTC.

This clone has a single count. DNA of the CDR3: TGTGCCAGCAGACAGGGGGCACCCTATGGCTACACCTTC. Translating gives CASRQGAPYGYTF. The genes are TRBV6-1 and TRBJ1-2; 9 nucleotides line up with TRBD1. V shed 6 bases, J shed 4 bases, and the junction held 3 bases outside the gene matches. Germline assignment: CDR1 MNHNS and CDR2 SASEGT. This CDR3 contains 13 residues.